This TCR beta chain came from a study of blood T cell repertoires in COVID-19. In its sample, this clone was seen a few times. CDR3 length: 13 amino acids. V shed 6 bases and J shed 0 bases, with 8 bases lying between them. Looked up from germline, CDR1 is SQVTM and CDR2 is ANQGSEA. Here immunoSEQ multiplex PCR was the method, and the copy in TCRdb shows in-frame clones only, minus some. The sample includes 130,000 to 150,000 clones, around 80% seen only once; the top ten take less than 2%. This TCR derives from a woman in her sixties with acute or convalescent COVID-19. The gene calls are TRBV29-1 and TRBJ2-2, with D tentatively TRBD1 (5 bases). Sequenced sample: peripheral blood. CDR3 nucleotides: TGCAGCGTCCGACAGACGAACACCGGGGAGCTGTTTTTT. This gives the protein CSVRQTNTGELFF.